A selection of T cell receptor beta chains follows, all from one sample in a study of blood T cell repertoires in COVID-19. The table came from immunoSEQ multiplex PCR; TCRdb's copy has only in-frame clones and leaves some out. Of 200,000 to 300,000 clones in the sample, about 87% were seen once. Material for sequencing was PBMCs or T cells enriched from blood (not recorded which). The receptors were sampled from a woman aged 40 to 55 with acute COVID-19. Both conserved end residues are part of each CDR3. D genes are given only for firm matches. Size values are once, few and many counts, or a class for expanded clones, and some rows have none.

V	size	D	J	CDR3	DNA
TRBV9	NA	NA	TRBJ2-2	CASSPGATNTGELFF	TGTGCCAGCAGCCCGGGAGCTACGAACACCGGGGAGCTGTTTTTT
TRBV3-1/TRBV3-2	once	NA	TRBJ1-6	CASSQEVSSYNSPLHF	TGTGCCAGCAGCCAAGAAGTGAGCTCCTATAATTCACCCCTCCACTTT
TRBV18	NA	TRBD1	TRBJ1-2	CASSLGQEVINYGYTF	TGTGCCAGCTCACTCGGACAGGAAGTTATAAACTATGGCTACACCTTC
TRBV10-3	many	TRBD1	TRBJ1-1	CATRQGGTEAFF	TGTGCCACCAGACAGGGAGGGACTGAAGCTTTCTTT
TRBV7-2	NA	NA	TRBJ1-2	CASSFGGGPGYGYTF	TGTGCCAGCAGCTTCGGCGGGGGGCCCGGCTATGGCTACACCTTC
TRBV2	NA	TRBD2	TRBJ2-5	CASMHLAGGPETQYF	TGTGCCAGCATGCACCTAGCGGGGGGGCCAGAGACCCAGTACTTC
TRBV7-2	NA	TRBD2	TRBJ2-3	CASSHLPSGRAGADTQYF	TGTGCCAGCAGCCATCTTCCCAGCGGGAGGGCCGGTGCAGATACGCAGTATTTT
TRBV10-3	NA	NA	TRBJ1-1	CAISAGMNTEAFF	TGTGCCATCAGCGCAGGCATGAACACTGAAGCTTTCTTT
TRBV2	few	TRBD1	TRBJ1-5	CASSGGDRGNQPQHF	TGTGCCAGCAGTGGGGGCGACAGGGGCAATCAGCCCCAGCATTTT
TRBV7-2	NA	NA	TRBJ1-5	CASSFLGGNQPQHF	TGTGCCAGCAGCTTTCTAGGGGGCAATCAGCCCCAGCATTTT